One TCR beta chain is described in this entry. Its specificity is not known. The data were obtained in a study of T cell repertoires in aging, cancer and after chemotherapy. Study background: Donor ages fell into six groups from 30 or younger up to 70 or older. Paired samples before and after chemotherapy came from chronic lymphocytic leukemia patients on fludarabine- or bendamustine-based regimens.

A mixed TRB-A/B primer pool amplified rearranged TRB by multiplex touch-down PCR. TCRdb used MiXCR to reprocess the multiplex PCR reads, holding one entry per CDR3 protein. Found here are about 6,200 distinct CDR3 sequences, approximately 29% of them singletons; the top ten hold around 8.3%. The template was genomic DNA from peripheral blood, not RNA. Trimming at V came to 5 bases and at J to 16 bases, leaving 11 bases not matched to a gene. This CDR3 region has 12 residues. Germline V lookup: CDR1 SEHNR, CDR2 FQNEAQ (reference sequence). Findings of the study overall: Age-matched healthy donors had significantly more diverse, less clonal blood TCR repertoires than untreated cancer patients. Healthy donors lost TCR diversity with age mainly through richness, cancer patients through richness and evenness.

The chain employs TRBV7-9 and TRBJ2-1; 7 positions match TRBD1. Sequencing used blood. This TCR was sampled from a human donor with a blood cancer. In nucleotides, the CDR3 is TGTGCCAGCAGCCGTTCCGGGACAGCACTATTCTTC. Amino acids: CASSRSGTALFF.